This T cell receptor beta chain was recovered during a study of identical twins. Points from the study as a whole: Fewer insertions marked abundant cord blood beta clonotypes; young adult naive trended weakly, memory not at all. Twin-shared out-of-frame alpha sequences showed excess low generation probability.

Comment on this clonotype: Its antigen is not known.

Template switching added a universal primer site, and cDNA bore unique molecular identifiers. TCRdb re-derived calls from the 5' RACE reads in MiXCR, one entry per CDR3 protein. This sample carries approximately 600,000 distinct CDR3 sequences, over 8.5% of them seen once, and the ten largest clones take 2.5% to 3.5%. This sample also appeared in a second study, on yellow fever vaccine responses in identical twins.

Sequencing was done on a sample of PBMCs. The sequence derives from a woman aged 18-30 years in good health.

CDR3 coding DNA: TGTGCCAGCAGCTGGTATGCTACGAGACAGAGGACCACTGAAGCTTTCTTT. This gives the protein CASSWYATRQRTTEAFF. The J gene is TRBJ1-1, the V gene TRBV5-6; D may be TRBD1 (5 bases). This CDR3 comprises 17 residues. Germline V gene lookup returns CDR1 SGHDT and CDR2 YYEEEE. V lost 3 bases and J lost 4, with 22 bases in between. Supplemented by reference TRBV5-6 and TRBJ1-1, the full variable domain reads DAGVTQSPTHLIKTRGQQVTLRCSPKSGHDTVSWYQQALGQGPQFIFQYYEEEERQRGNFPDRFSGHQFPNYSSELNVNALLLGDSALYLCASSWYATRQRTTEAFFGQGTRLTVV.